The clone carrying this T cell receptor beta chain has at least ten counts. Its target is not known. All TCR cDNA molecules were individually tagged with a unique molecular identifier. TCRdb called the 5' RACE reads again in MiXCR, with one record for every CDR3 protein. The sample records tens of thousands of distinct CDR3 sequences, around 7% being singletons. The data were taken from a study of spatial heterogeneity in lung cancer. Study as a whole: In raw reads, more than 8.5 appearances on average were recorded for each unique TCR and UMI combination. Study-wide results and caveats: Among blood samples, ubiquitous expanded tumor TCRs appeared more at resection than at follow-up.

Time point in this sample: sample taken at primary tumor resection. Tumor, nontumor lung or frozen PBMC supplied whole RNA that was sequenced unsorted. The donors were 70 or so patients with non-small cell lung cancer that was early-stage and untreated. CDR3 length equals 17 residues. Germline lookup yields CDR1 SEHNR and CDR2 FQNEAQ (reference sequence). The V end was cut by 6 bases, the J end by 1 base, with 18 bases between. The chain carries TRBV7-9 and TRBJ2-2; tentative D call: TRBD1 (6 bases). The material was PBMCs, obtained at surgery. The TCR comes from a male donor with early-stage non-small cell lung cancer. The CDR3 nucleotides are TGTGCCAGCAGGGTAGCGTCACAGGGAAAGAACACCGGGGAGCTGTTTTTT. This sequence encodes CASRVASQGKNTGELFF.